This TCR beta chain was recovered during a study of immune evolution from preneoplasia to lung adenocarcinoma. Across the whole study: HLA loss of heterozygosity: around 6.5% AIS, over 12% MIA, about 32% ADC, none AAH. Overall study findings and caveats: Clonality was highest in normal lung, lower in later-stage lesions apparently. Normal lung had the highest top T cell clone frequencies.

Note on this clone: The antigen is undetermined.

TCRdb's copy holds only in-frame clones and misses some; the assay was immunoSEQ multiplex PCR. The table records some 6,500 clones, approximately 80% of them present only once. Trimming left V 1 base short and J 7 bases short, with 10 bases between. This CDR3 comprises 13 residues. Germline V gene lookup returns CDR1 SGHTA and CDR2 FQGNSA. Specimen: FFPE lung adenocarcinoma in situ tissue. V is TRBV7-2 and J is TRBJ1-1, with D tentatively TRBD1 (5 bases). The clonotype comes from a donor at least 70 years old with lung adenocarcinoma. CDR3 sequence: CASSLVNGGEAFF. CDR3 in DNA: TGTGCCAGCAGCTTAGTAAACGGGGGTGAAGCTTTCTTT.